The following is a TCR beta chain sequence with its context. Its cognate antigen is unknown. Repertoires were generated with immunoSEQ multiplex PCR, while TCRdb's copy carries only in-frame clones and drops some. The sample lists about 2 million clones, roughly 94% occurring once. Germline trimming cut 1 base from V and 3 bases from J; bases unmatched to any gene: 4. There are 16 residues in the CDR3. CDR1 SGHAT and CDR2 FQNNGV come from the germline V gene. The sample originates from a study of shared clonotypes between healthy human individuals. The study, taken as a whole, reports: Sequencing of the sorted subsets was shown by rarefaction to be incomplete despite large depth.

Sequencing was carried out using naive CD4+ T cells sorted from blood. As for subset: CD45RA+ positively selected. This TCR was recovered from a man younger than 30 in good health. V is TRBV11-2 and J is TRBJ2-1, with TRBD2 matching 9 bases. Here the CDR3 reads CASSLGAGGVYNEQFF. The DNA for the CDR3 is TGTGCCAGCAGCTTAGGGGCGGGAGGGGTCTACAATGAGCAGTTCTTC.